This TCR beta chain was documented in a study of T cell responses to AZD1222 COVID-19 vaccine. Only in-frame clones appear in the TCRdb table, and some are missing; sequencing was by immunoSEQ multiplex PCR. The table records around 130,000 clones, nearly 95% of them present only once. Points from the study as a whole: The study found Spike-specific TCR breadth and depth rose after two AZD1222 doses. At 160-218 and 743-854, vaccine-associated CD4 TCRs were dominant, and they spanned spike. Reportedly, nearly half the spike-specific TCRs target unmutated variant regions. Donors skewed white British and female; clonal diversity was possibly underestimated.

This clone is a singleton in its sample. Its antigen is not known. Germline values: CDR1 SGHVS, CDR2 FNYEAQ. V was pared by 6 bases and J by 0 bases, with 5 bases of the junction left unmatched. The CDR3 loop spans 14 amino acids. The input for sequencing was peripheral blood, taken on day 0 of AZD1222 vaccination. This clonotype originated in an adult in good health. The V call is TRBV7-6, the J call TRBJ2-7; 7 bases are shared with TRBD1. Written as DNA, the CDR3 is TGTGCCAGCAGTTGGACAGGAACCTCCTACGAGCAGTACTTC. The encoded protein is CASSWTGTSYEQYF.